This entry is about one T cell receptor beta chain. The data are from a study of shared clonotypes between healthy human individuals. In the study overall: For every donor, three CD4 naive, three CD4 memory, two CD8 naive and one CD8 memory plates were used.

Genomic DNA of every subset was divided equally among multiple immunoSEQ plates. Per the authors' pipeline: ImmunoSEQ output lacked quality scores and full-length reads, limiting matched filtering. Sequenced by immunoSEQ multiplex PCR; TCRdb stores in-frame clones only, minus some. V, J and clone size were drawn from that table, and D and trimming were deduced from the DNA. The table has 550,000 to 850,000 clones, around 70% seen once; the top ten hold over 1.5%. This CDR3 is built from 16 residues. Germline CDR1 is MDHEN and CDR2 is SYDVKM. The V gene end was trimmed by 3 bases and the J gene end by 7 bases; junction bases not matched to a gene: 12.

The source is a woman aged 25 to 39 in good health. The chain uses TRBV28 and TRBJ2-1; 7 positions agree with TRBD2. Sequencing was carried out using memory CD4+ T cells sorted from blood. Subset indicated: CD45RA-negative fraction. CDR3 sequence (DNA): TGTGCCAGCAGTTTGTATCTTGCGGGAGTGTTAAATGAGCAGTTCTTC. Protein product: CASSLYLAGVLNEQFF.